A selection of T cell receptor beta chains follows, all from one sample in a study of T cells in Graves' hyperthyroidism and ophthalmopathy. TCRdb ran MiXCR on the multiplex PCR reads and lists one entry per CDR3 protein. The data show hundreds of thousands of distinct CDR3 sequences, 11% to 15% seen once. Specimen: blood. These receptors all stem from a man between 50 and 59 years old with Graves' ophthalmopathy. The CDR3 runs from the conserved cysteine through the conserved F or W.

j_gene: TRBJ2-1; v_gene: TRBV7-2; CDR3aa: CASSLGDRTYNEQFF
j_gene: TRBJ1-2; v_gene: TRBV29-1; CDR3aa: CSVEGLGGYGYTF
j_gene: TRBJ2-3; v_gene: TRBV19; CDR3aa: CASSQETSGSFTDTQYF
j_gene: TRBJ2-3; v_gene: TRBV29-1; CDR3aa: CSVNDRGTDTQYF
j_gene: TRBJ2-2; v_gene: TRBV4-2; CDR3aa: CASSQVQGVPAGELFF
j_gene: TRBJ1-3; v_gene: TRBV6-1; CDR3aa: CASATDRGYGNTIYF
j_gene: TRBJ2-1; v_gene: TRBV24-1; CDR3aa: CATSDTLAGEYNEQFF
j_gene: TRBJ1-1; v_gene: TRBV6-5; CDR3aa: CASSSTGGALAAEAFF
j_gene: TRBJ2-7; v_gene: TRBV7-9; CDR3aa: CASSPKDRGSYEQYF
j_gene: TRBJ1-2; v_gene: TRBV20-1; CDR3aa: CSAEGFNGYTF
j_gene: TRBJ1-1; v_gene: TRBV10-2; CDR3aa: CASSERRTNTEAFF
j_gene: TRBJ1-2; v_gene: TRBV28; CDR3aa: CASSSTGGLGYTF
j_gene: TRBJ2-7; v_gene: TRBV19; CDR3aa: CASSGLADSYEQYF
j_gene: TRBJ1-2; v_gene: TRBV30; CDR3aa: CAWSVAGGFGYTF
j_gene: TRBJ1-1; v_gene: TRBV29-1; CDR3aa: CSVDGSLDTEAFF
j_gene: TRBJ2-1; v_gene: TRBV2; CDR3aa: CASSVSGRGNEQFF
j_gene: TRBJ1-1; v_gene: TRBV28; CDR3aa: CASSSPDKNTEAFF
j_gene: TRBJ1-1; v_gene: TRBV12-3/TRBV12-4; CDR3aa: CASSPVPGQRKAFF
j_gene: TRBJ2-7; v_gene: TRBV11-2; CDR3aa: CASSLRQASSYEQYF
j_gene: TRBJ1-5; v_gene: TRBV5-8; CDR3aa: CASSFTGSNRVQPQHF
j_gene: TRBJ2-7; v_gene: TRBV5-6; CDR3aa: CASSHGLAGGDEQYF
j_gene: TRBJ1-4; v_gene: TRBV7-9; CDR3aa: CASSPGTGAYEKLFF